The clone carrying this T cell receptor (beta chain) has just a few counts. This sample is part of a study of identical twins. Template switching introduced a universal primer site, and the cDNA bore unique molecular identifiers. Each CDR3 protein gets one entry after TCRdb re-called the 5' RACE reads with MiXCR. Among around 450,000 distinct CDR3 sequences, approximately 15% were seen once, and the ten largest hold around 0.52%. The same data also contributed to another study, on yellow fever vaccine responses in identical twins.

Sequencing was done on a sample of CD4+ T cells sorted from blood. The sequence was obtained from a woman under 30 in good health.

The CDR3 region has the DNA TGTGCCAGCACCCCCAAATCTTTCTCCAATGAGCAGTTCTTC. This translates into CASTPKSFSNEQFF. The chain employs TRBV6-2 or TRBV6-3 and TRBJ2-1, with no clear D. V lost 7 bases, J lost 6 bases, and 16 bases lay in between. Germline V lookup: CDR1 MNHEY, CDR2 SVGEGT. This CDR3 is 14 amino acids long.